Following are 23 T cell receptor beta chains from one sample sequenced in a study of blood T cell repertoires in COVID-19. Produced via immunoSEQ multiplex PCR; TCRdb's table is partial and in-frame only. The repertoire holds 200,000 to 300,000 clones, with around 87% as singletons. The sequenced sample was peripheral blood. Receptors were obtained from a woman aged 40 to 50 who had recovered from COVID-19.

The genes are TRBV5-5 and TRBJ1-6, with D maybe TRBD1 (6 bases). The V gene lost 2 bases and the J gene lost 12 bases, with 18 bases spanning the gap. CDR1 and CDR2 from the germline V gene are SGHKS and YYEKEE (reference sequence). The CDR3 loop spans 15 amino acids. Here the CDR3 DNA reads TGTGCCAGCAGCTTTATAGACGCCCAGGGGAGACCCCTCCACTTT. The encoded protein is CASSFIDAQGRPLHF.

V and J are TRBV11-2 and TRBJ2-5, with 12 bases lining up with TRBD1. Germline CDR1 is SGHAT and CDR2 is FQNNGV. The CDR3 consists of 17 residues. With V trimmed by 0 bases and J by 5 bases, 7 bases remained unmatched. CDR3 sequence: CASSLDGRDRGRETQYF. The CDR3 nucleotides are TGTGCCAGCAGCTTAGATGGAAGGGACAGGGGGCGGGAGACCCAGTACTTC.

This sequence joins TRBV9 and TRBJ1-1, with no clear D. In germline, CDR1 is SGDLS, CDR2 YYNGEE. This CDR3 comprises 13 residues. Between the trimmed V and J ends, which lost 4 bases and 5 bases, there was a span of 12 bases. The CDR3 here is CASSTGGFTEAFF. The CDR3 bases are TGTGCCAGCAGCACTGGAGGGTTTACTGAAGCTTTCTTT.

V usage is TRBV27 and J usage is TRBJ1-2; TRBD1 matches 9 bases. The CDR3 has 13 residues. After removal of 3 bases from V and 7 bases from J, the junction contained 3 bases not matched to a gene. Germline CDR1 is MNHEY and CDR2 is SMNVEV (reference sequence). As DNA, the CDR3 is TGTGCCAGCAGTTTCAACAGGGGGCTTGGCTACACCTTC. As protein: CASSFNRGLGYTF.

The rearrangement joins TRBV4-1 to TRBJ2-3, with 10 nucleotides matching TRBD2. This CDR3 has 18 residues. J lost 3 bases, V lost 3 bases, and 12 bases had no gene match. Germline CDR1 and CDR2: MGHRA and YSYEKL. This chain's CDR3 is CASSQGREAGGPTDTQYF. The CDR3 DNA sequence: TGCGCCAGCAGCCAGGGCCGGGAAGCGGGGGGGCCGACAGATACGCAGTATTTT.

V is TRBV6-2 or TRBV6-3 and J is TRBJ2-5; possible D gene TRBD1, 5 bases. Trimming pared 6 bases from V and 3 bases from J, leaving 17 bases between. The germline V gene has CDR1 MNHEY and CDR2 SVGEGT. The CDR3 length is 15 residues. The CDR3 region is CASSLYRRTKETQYF. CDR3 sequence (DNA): TGTGCCAGCAGCCTCTATAGAAGGACAAAAGAGACCCAGTACTTC.

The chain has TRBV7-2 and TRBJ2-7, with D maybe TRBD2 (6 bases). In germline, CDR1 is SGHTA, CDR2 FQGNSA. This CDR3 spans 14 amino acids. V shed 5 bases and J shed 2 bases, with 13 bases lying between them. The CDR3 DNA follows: TGTGCCAGCAGCCCCGGGGGACGACCCTACGAGCAGTACTTC. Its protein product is CASSPGGRPYEQYF.

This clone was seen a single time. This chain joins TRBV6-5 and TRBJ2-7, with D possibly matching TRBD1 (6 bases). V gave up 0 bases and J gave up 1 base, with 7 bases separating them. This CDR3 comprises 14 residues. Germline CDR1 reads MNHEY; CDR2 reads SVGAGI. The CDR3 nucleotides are TGTGCCAGCAGTTACTCGCAGGGGTCCTACGAGCAGTACTTC. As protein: CASSYSQGSYEQYF.

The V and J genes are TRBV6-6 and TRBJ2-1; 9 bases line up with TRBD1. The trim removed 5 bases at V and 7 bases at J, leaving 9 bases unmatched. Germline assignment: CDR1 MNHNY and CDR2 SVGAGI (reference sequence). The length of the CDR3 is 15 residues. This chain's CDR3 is CASSQTGTGKNEQFF. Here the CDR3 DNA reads TGTGCCAGCAGTCAAACCGGGACAGGGAAAAATGAGCAGTTCTTC.

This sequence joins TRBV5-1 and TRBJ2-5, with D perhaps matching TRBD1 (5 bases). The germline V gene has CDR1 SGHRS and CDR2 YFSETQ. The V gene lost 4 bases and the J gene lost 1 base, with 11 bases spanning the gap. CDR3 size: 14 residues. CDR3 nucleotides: TGCGCCAGCAGCAGGAGTGACAGCCAAGAGACCCAGTACTTC. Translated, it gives CASSRSDSQETQYF.

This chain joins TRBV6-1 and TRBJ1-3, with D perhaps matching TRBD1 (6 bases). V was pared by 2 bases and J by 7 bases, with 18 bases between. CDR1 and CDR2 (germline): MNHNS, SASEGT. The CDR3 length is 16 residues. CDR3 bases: TGTGCCAGCAGTGAATCGCGGGCGCAGGGGTTGAACACCATATATTTT. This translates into CASSESRAQGLNTIYF.

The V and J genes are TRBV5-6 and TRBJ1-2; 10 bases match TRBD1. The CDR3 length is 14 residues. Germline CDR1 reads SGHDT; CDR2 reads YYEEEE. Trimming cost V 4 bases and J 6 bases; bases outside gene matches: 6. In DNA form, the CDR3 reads TGTGCCAGCAGCGATCGGGACAGGGGTCATGGCTACACCTTC. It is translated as CASSDRDRGHGYTF.

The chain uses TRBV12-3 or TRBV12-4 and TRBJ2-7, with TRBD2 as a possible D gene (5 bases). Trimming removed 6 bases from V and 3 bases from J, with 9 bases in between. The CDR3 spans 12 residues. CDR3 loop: CASSPGFYEQYF. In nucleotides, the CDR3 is TGTGCCAGCAGCCCGGGGTTCTACGAGCAGTACTTC.

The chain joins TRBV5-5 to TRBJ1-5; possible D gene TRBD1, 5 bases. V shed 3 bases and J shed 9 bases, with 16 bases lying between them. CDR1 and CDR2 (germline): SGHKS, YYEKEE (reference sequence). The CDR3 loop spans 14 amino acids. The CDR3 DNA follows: TGTGCCAGCAGCTACGACAGCCTCGGATCGCCCCAGCATTTT. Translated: CASSYDSLGSPQHF. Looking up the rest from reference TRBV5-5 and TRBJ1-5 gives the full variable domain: DAGVTQSPTHLIKTRGQQVTLRCSPISGHKSVSWYQQVLGQGPQFIFQYYEKEERGRGNFPDRFSARQFPNYSSELNVNALLLGDSALYLCASSYDSLGSPQHFGDGTRLSIL.

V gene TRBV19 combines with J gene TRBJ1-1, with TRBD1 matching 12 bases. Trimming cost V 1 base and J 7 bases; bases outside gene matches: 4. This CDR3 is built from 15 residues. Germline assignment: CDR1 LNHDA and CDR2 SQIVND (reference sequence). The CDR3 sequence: CASSIGGTGGLEAFF. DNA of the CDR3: TGTGCCAGTAGTATAGGGGGGACAGGGGGCCTTGAAGCTTTCTTT.

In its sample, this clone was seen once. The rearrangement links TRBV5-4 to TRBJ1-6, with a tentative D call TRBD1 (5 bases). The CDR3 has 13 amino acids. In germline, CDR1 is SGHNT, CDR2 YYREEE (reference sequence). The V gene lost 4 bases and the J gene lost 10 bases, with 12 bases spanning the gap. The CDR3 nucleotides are TGTGCCAGCAGCGTGACAGTCGGCTCACCCCTCCACTTT. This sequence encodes CASSVTVGSPLHF.

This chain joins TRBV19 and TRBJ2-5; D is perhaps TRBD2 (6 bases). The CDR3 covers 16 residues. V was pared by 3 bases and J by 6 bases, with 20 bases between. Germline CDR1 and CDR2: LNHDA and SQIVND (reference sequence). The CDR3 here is CASSIDAGSLRKTQYF. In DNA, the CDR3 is TGTGCCAGTAGTATTGACGCGGGGAGCCTCCGAAAGACCCAGTACTTC.

The CDR3 DNA sequence: TGTGCCAGCAGCCACGGGACTAGCGGGGCGACCTCCGGAGAGACCCAGTACTTC. It specifies CASSHGTSGATSGETQYF. V is TRBV4-2 and J is TRBJ2-5; 13 bases align to TRBD2. This CDR3 contains 18 residues. CDR1 and CDR2 from the germline V gene are LGHNA and YNFKEQ. V lost 3 bases and J lost 4; bases outside the gene matches: 11.

The CDR3 protein is CASNHRDRGEKLFF. Here the CDR3 DNA reads TGTGCCAGTAACCACCGGGACAGGGGTGAAAAACTGTTTTTT. The rearrangement joins TRBV19 to TRBJ1-4; 10 nucleotides match TRBD1. This CDR3 comprises 14 residues. Germline values: CDR1 LNHDA, CDR2 SQIVND (reference sequence). Trimming cost V 7 bases and J 7 bases; bases outside gene matches: 6.

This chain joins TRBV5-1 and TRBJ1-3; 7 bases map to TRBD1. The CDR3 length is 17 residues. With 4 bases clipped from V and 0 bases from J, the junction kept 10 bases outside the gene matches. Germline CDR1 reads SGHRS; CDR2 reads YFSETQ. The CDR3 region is CASSATRGVSSGNTIYF. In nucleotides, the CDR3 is TGCGCCAGCAGCGCTACCAGGGGGGTGAGCTCTGGAAACACCATATATTTT.

For the CDR3, the DNA is TGCGCCAGCAGCCAAACCCTTAATCAGGGAGGGAAGTCTGGCTACACCTTC. Protein: CASSQTLNQGGKSGYTF. This chain joins TRBV5-1 and TRBJ1-2, with TRBD1 as a possible D gene (5 bases). V was pared by 4 bases and J by 7 bases, with 26 bases between. There are 17 residues in the CDR3. Germline-derived CDR1 and CDR2 are SGHRS and YFSETQ.

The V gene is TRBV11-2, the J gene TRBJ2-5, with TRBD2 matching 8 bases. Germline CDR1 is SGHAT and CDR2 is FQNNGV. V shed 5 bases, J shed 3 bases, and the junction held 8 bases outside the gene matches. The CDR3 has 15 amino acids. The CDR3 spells CASSLRGAGEETQYF. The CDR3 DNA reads TGTGCCAGCAGCCTCCGGGGAGCGGGGGAAGAGACCCAGTACTTC. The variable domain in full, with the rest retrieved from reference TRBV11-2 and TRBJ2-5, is EAGVAQSPRYKIIEKRQSVAFWCNPISGHATLYWYQQILGQGPKLLIQFQNNGVVDDSQLPKDRFSAERLKGVDSTLKIQPAKLEDSAVYLCASSLRGAGEETQYFGPGTRLLVL.

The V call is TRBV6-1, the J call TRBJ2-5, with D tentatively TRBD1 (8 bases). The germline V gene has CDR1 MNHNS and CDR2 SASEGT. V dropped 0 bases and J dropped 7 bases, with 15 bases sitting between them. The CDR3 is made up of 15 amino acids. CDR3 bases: TGTGCCAGCAGTGAAGCGCTTTACAGGGGGGGGACCCAGTACTTC. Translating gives CASSEALYRGGTQYF.